This TCR beta chain was sequenced in a study of T cell changes during pregnancy in multiple sclerosis. With 9 bases removed from V and 3 bases from J, the gap between germline ends came to 14 bases. Germline CDR1 is LNHDA and CDR2 is SQIVND (reference sequence). The CDR3 sequence is 14 residues long. Libraries were prepared by immunoSEQ multiplex PCR; TCRdb keeps only in-frame clonotypes and omits some of them. Among under 95,000 clones, 90% to 95% were seen once, and the ten largest hold approximately 1.6%. The V gene is TRBV19, the J gene TRBJ1-4; no clear D. Sequenced here: peripheral blood, sampled after pregnancy. The TCR sequence derives from a female donor in good health, enrolled as a control in a pregnancy study. The CDR3 sequence: CASKAGMANEKLFF. The CDR3 bases are TGTGCCAGCAAGGCGGGGATGGCTAATGAAAAACTGTTTTTT.